Listed below are T cell receptor beta chains from one sample, sequenced in a study of blood T cell repertoires in COVID-19. TCRdb's copy holds only in-frame clones and misses some; the assay was immunoSEQ multiplex PCR. The sample yields about 130,000 clones, roughly 72% seen once. The sample was peripheral blood. These receptor sequences come from an older man with COVID-19, enrolled during active disease. The CDR3 runs from the conserved cysteine through the conserved F or W. Each record gives: D gene, J gene, V gene, clone size, CDR3 protein, CDR3 DNA. D genes are given only for firm matches. Clone size, where shown, is once, few, many, or a class for clones that have expanded.

D: TRBD2; J: TRBJ2-1; V: TRBV11-2; size: .; CDR3: CASSLVTSLGNEQFF; DNA: TGTGCCAGCAGCTTAGTGACTAGCCTTGGGAATGAGCAGTTCTTC
D: .; J: TRBJ2-7; V: TRBV2; size: once; CDR3: CAAAGDDYEQYF; DNA: TGTGCCGCCGCCGGGGATGACTACGAGCAGTACTTC
D: .; J: TRBJ1-2; V: TRBV2; size: .; CDR3: CASSFGQLRVYGYTF; DNA: TGTGCCAGCAGTTTCGGACAGTTGCGTGTCTATGGCTACACCTTC
D: .; J: TRBJ1-6; V: TRBV2; size: .; CDR3: CASSERESSYNSPLHF; DNA: TGTGCCAGCAGTGAGAGGGAGAGCTCCTATAATTCACCCCTCCACTTT
D: .; J: TRBJ1-5; V: TRBV19; size: .; CDR3: CASSPTGGYNQPQHF; DNA: TGTGCCAGTAGTCCCACGGGGGGCTACAATCAGCCCCAGCATTTT
D: TRBD1; J: TRBJ1-1; V: TRBV6-5; size: .; CDR3: CASSYVWGQGNTEAFF; DNA: TGTGCCAGCAGTTACGTTTGGGGACAGGGTAACACTGAAGCTTTCTTT
D: TRBD2; J: TRBJ2-1; V: TRBV5-6; size: .; CDR3: CASSKKGLAGYNEQFF; DNA: TGTGCCAGCAGCAAAAAGGGACTAGCGGGATACAATGAGCAGTTCTTC
D: TRBD2; J: TRBJ2-1; V: TRBV7-3; size: .; CDR3: CASSPKGLAGMGEQFF; DNA: TGTGCCAGCAGCCCTAAAGGACTAGCGGGAATGGGTGAGCAGTTCTTC
D: .; J: TRBJ1-1; V: TRBV6-1; size: .; CDR3: CASSEPADRPEAFF; DNA: TGTGCCAGCAGTGAACCCGCGGACAGACCTGAAGCTTTCTTT
D: .; J: TRBJ2-7; V: TRBV6-6; size: .; CDR3: CASRRDLASSYEQYF; DNA: TGTGCCAGCAGGAGAGATTTGGCTAGCTCCTACGAGCAGTACTTC
D: TRBD2; J: TRBJ2-7; V: TRBV9; size: .; CDR3: CASSPNAGAYEQYF; DNA: TGTGCCAGCAGCCCTAACGCGGGAGCCTACGAGCAGTACTTC
D: .; J: TRBJ1-5; V: TRBV20-1; size: .; CDR3: CSASRGYNQPQHF; DNA: TGCAGTGCTAGTAGGGGGTATAATCAGCCCCAGCATTTT
D: .; J: TRBJ1-2; V: TRBV28; size: .; CDR3: CASSSQYGYTF; DNA: TGTGCCAGCAGTTCACAGTATGGCTACACCTTC
D: TRBD1; J: TRBJ2-1; V: TRBV5-1; size: .; CDR3: CASSPPATRGNEQFF; DNA: TGCGCCAGCAGCCCCCCGGCTACCAGGGGGAATGAGCAGTTCTTC
D: .; J: TRBJ1-4; V: TRBV19; size: .; CDR3: CASSIIPQATNEKLFF; DNA: TGTGCCAGTAGTATTATCCCCCAGGCAACTAATGAAAAACTGTTTTTT
D: .; J: TRBJ1-6; V: TRBV27; size: .; CDR3: CASTSYGGYGAPLHF; DNA: TGTGCCAGCACCTCTTATGGAGGCTACGGGGCACCCCTCCACTTT
D: .; J: TRBJ1-6; V: TRBV5-1; size: .; CDR3: CASSLYSGRADSPLHF; DNA: TGCGCCAGCAGCTTGTATTCAGGCAGGGCTGATTCACCCCTCCACTTT
D: TRBD2; J: TRBJ2-3; V: TRBV6-6; size: .; CDR3: CASSYASGYTDTQYF; DNA: TGTGCCAGCAGTTATGCTAGCGGATACACAGATACGCAGTATTTT
D: .; J: TRBJ2-1; V: TRBV21-1; size: medium-sized; CDR3: CASSKEASGREGDEQFF; DNA: TGTGCCAGCAGCAAAGAGGCTAGCGGGAGGGAAGGCGATGAGCAGTTCTTC